This T cell receptor (beta chain) was identified during a study of cytomegalovirus exposure and HLA in healthy donors (dated by TCRdb to 2016 to 2017). Turning to the overall study: In an earlier analysis of 587 of the donors, 250 to 350 Gb of sequence data and roughly 100 million unique TCR beta sequences from some 170 million T cells were reported. An early release covering about 600 HLA-typed donors comprised roughly 300 gigabases of sequencing data and around 80 million unique TCR sequences. The genetic ancestry cluster associated with self-reported Caucasian donors included over 65% of the approximately 400 genotyped donors. The study aimed to test whether signatures of past pathogen exposure could be identified by cataloging public T cell receptors. The study used immunosequencing to profile the T cell repertoires of approximately 630 subjects and linked those repertoires to cytomegalovirus serostatus. A separate validation cohort of roughly 130 different subjects was used in addition to the roughly 670-subject first cohort. To predict cytomegalovirus infection status, the study brought together high-throughput TCR immunosequencing, statistical association of individual TCRs with disease status, and machine learning. A later analysis re-analyzed previously published TCR beta repertoires from several hundred donors and added high-resolution HLA genotyping to study TCR occurrence patterns. Rather than using new phenotypic data, the later analysis identified candidate immune exposures from TCR beta sequences and from how often those sequences occurred across donors. An earlier analysis of 587 of the donors used high-throughput TCR beta sequencing to judge whether each TCR beta V gene segment behaved as functional or pseudogenic. Donor age, sex, ethnicity and CMV serostatus were compiled alongside the repertoire data. Genome-wide SNP genotypes for about three fifths of the roughly 670 donors were used in a later genetic analysis, which treated that subset as a discovery cohort. Every discovery cohort repertoire had been produced on one sequencing platform. Class I and class II HLA loci were covered by the typing at four-digit resolution. The number of typed donors differed by locus: about 620-630 for A, B, C, DRB1 and DQB1; approximately 540 for DQA1; about 600 for DPA1; and around 470 for DPB1. Because of strong linkage in the cohort, four to six DR-DQ haplotypes were treated as single units for association and clustering. Across around 400 genotyped donors of the cohort, an average of 235,054 unique TCR beta nucleotide sequences per donor were sequenced, and 15% to 20% of those sequences were non-productive.

CDR1 and CDR2 (LNHDA, SQIVND) derive from the germline V gene (reference sequence). The germline V and J ends show losses of 8 bases and 4 bases respectively, and no gene match explains 10 bases of the junction. The CDR3 runs 14 amino acids, cysteine and phenylalanine included. CDR3 DNA only is kept here, 42 bases in frame from base 1. General study outcomes and caveats: While some public TCRs were present in many individuals, most TCR sequences turned up only very rarely across donors. In an earlier analysis of 587 of the donors, most TCR beta V segments appeared in productive rearrangements about 90% or about 30% of the time, broadly matching IMGT annotations. Cytomegalovirus status was reported to be diagnosed by the classifier with high specificity and sensitivity in both the original and validation cohorts. The earlier analysis of almost 600 of the donors excluded 15 to 20 rarely observed V segments, including chromosome 9 orphons, because counts were too low. At a false discovery rate of 0.05, a later analysis linked 15,000 to 20,000 TCR beta sequences to specific HLA alleles. Roughly uniform sequencing depth across donors was assumed in presence/absence analyses, although this assumption may not hold. The authors suggested that the approach could potentially be generalized to other disease states and immunological phenotypes. A later analysis found that most CMV-associated TCR beta chains appeared HLA-restricted, with HLA associations seemingly driven largely by CMV exposure. A further reported finding was that TCR beta sequences accurately predicted the HLA-A and HLA-B alleles for most subjects in the first cohort. In the study, about 150 TCR beta chains were listed as associated with cytomegalovirus. This cohort had only TCR beta chains sequenced, and the lack of alpha or paired-chain data limited which features could be detected. Because some donors lacked HLA typing at each locus, the association tests relied only on the typed subset. According to a later genetic analysis, donors in an Asian-associated ancestry cluster had fewer N-insertions in productive TCRs than the approximately 650-donor mean. Some IMGT-functional V segments, including TRBV6-2 and TRBV6-3, could not be told apart with the 87-base-pair reads, so those segments were excluded. When HLA alleles, especially DR and DQ, strongly co-occurred, attributing TCR associations to individual alleles was difficult. Several of the top co-occurrence clusters appeared to be linked to parvovirus B19, influenza, CMV and Epstein-Barr virus, according to a later analysis. In vitro tests confirmed that a few of the cytomegalovirus-associated TCR beta chains recognize cytomegalovirus antigens. A cluster of highly shared sequence variants was judged likely to be a technical artifact of the sequencing pipeline. In a later analysis, HLA-associated TCR beta chains showed more clonal expansion and lower generation probabilities than non-associated chains that were equally common. An association between a missense DCLRE1C variant and V-gene and J-gene trimming of TCR beta chains was found in a later genetic analysis and replicated in an independent cohort. CMV serostatus was the only immune exposure information available for the cohort. Linkage disequilibrium might explain the correlated functional status among segregating V segments, but an unknown experimental factor could not be excluded. A later analysis found that TCR association rates varied across HLA loci, with DRB1 alleles showing the most associated TCRs and HLA-C alleles the fewest.

Of note for this clone: Its binding antigen is unknown. Base qualities are not at hand, and no much larger clone is one base apart.

Libraries were constructed by the immunoSEQ multiplex PCR assay. For the multiplex PCR, a mixture combining 60 forward primers for TCR Vbeta segments and 13 reverse primers for TCR Jbeta segments was used. Amplification of the CDR3 region of rearranged TCR beta genes was performed with a multiplex PCR assay on genomic DNA. On the Illumina HiSeq System, the amplified TCR beta libraries were sequenced as 87-base-pair reads. In the source study's methods: A later analysis tallied around 87 million unique TCR beta chains across the 666 repertoires, and some 10 million of those chains were shared by two or more donors. Raw reads were error-corrected and collapsed into unique sequences by a nearest-neighbor algorithm in which closely related sequences were merged to remove PCR and sequencing errors. To assign V, D and J gene segments, CDR3 sequences were aligned to IMGT reference sequences. For a sequence to be retained, a match of at least six nucleotides was required to both a V gene segment and a J gene segment. A rearrangement counted as productive if the CDR3 had no stop codons and remained in frame with V and J, and every other rearrangement counted as non-productive. CDR3 was defined according to IMGT convention as the region running from the second conserved V-encoded cysteine to the conserved J-encoded phenylalanine. The earlier analysis of about 640 of the donors excluded any sequence lacking an unambiguous match to a single V gene segment. An earlier analysis of roughly 590 of the donors called V segments functional above 56.7% productive rearrangements and segregating when the between-donor standard deviation exceeded 5%. A statistical classification framework was built to diagnose cytomegalovirus status from the catalog of TCR beta chain sequences. A later analysis assigned V and J genes by comparing TCR nucleotide sequences with IMGT/GENE-DB human TR gene sequences. The TCRdist pipeline was used in a later analysis to assign CDR3 sequences and most-parsimonious VDJ recombination scenarios. In a later analysis, every TCR beta chain was defined by the combination of its CDR3 amino acid sequence and its V-gene family, and reads without a unique V-gene family were dropped. A later analysis removed 500 to 650 highly shared, low-generation-probability nucleotide sequences to deal with suspected cross-contamination and a sequencing artifact. A later analysis calculated a clonal expansion index for each public chain from normalized within-repertoire ranks of inferred template counts. A later analysis computed generation probabilities with a VDJ recombination model fitted to out-of-frame rearrangements, and checked the results against IGoR. In a later analysis, hypergeometric tests were used to score TCR-TCR, TCR-HLA and TCR-CMV co-occurrence, with a repertoire-size bias correction applied to TCR pairs. False discovery rates were estimated in a later analysis by permuting HLA or CMV assignments 20 times. In a later analysis, co-occurring TCRs were grouped using DBSCAN, with TCRdist sequence similarity added in when clustering inside HLA-allele-positive subsets. Repertoires with fewer than 30,000 or more than 120,000 public chains were left out of co-occurrence clustering, as were about five repertoires with anomalous nucleotide sharing. TCRdb mirrors the immuneACCESS table, restricted to in-frame sequences. Some clones are absent from its copies; in checked studies, under half trace to an unresolved V gene, and the reason for the others is unknown. The DNA gave D and trimming, while V, J and clone size come from that table. The sample has about 180,000 clones on record, approximately 80% of them singletons. The ten largest clones add up to 2% to 2.5% of the sample.

The cohort comprised 710 or so healthy bone marrow donors. At the time of sampling, every cohort member was nominally healthy, though immune exposures that went unrecorded were likely present. The donor was CMV seronegative and belonged to the group of around 350 seronegative cohort members. Each donor provided a peripheral blood sample, and peripheral blood mononuclear cells were used for TCR beta sequencing. The Qiagen DNeasy Blood Extraction Kit was used to extract genomic DNA from the blood cell samples. This receptor was identified in a young woman in good health and CMV-seronegative. Rearrangement joined TRBV19 to TRBJ2-7; 8 central bases correspond to TRBD2. Sequencing was performed on PBMCs. The DNA reads TGTGCCAGTCACCGAGCGGGAGAGGCTTACGAGCAGTACTTC. This codes for CASHRAGEAYEQYF.